Listed below are T cell receptor beta chains from one sample, sequenced in a study of shared clonotypes between healthy human individuals. TCRdb's table, derived via immunoSEQ multiplex PCR, lists solely in-frame clones and lacks some. The sample comprises millions of clones, under 95% of which are singletons, and under 2% rests with the top ten. Sequencing input: naive CD8+ T cells from PBMCs. The receptors stem from a man between 18 and 29 years old in good health. Some clones in this sample may be carry-over from other donors' samples. Each CDR3 is given with its conserved first and last residue. Each record gives: J gene, D gene, V gene, CDR3 DNA, CDR3 protein. The D gene is left open where the match is weak.

TRBJ2-7	NA	TRBV7-9	TGTGCCAGCAGCCCGCGTGATAACTACGAGCAGTACTTC	CASSPRDNYEQYF
TRBJ2-4	NA	TRBV28	TGTGCCAGCAGTTTAGGGGGGGCCAAAAACATTCAGTACTTC	CASSLGGAKNIQYF
TRBJ2-7	NA	TRBV6-5	TGTGCCAGCAGCTGGGGGACGGCCTCCTACGAGCAGTACTTC	CASSWGTASYEQYF
TRBJ2-1	TRBD2	TRBV5-1	TGCGCCAGCAGCTTGGCGTTAGCGGGAGGCATCAATGAGCAGTTCTTC	CASSLALAGGINEQFF
TRBJ2-3	TRBD2	TRBV5-4	TGTGCCAGCAGCTTGGGTAGCGGGGGCACAGATACGCAGTATTTT	CASSLGSGGTDTQYF
TRBJ1-5	NA	TRBV2	TGTGCCAGCAGTGCTCGGGGGCATGGGGTAAGCAATCAGCCCCAGCATTTT	CASSARGHGVSNQPQHF
TRBJ2-2	NA	TRBV5-6	TGTGCCAGCAGCCCATTTGGGGACACGAACACCGGGGAGCTGTTTTTT	CASSPFGDTNTGELFF
TRBJ2-1	TRBD2	TRBV12-5	TGTGCTAGTGGCAGCGGGACTAGCGGGTACAATGAGCAGTTCTTC	CASGSGTSGYNEQFF
TRBJ2-1	NA	TRBV28	TGTGCCAGCAGCGCCTCCTACAATGAGCAGTTCTTC	CASSASYNEQFF
TRBJ2-3	NA	TRBV5-8	TGTGCCAGCAGCCTAAGGGGGAGAGATACGCAGTATTTT	CASSLRGRDTQYF
TRBJ2-5	NA	TRBV5-6	TGTGCCAGCAGCCCCAGGGGGGAGGAGACCCAGTACTTC	CASSPRGEETQYF
TRBJ2-3	TRBD2	TRBV7-9	TGTGCCAGCAGCTCTAGCGGGAGGTCAGATACGCAGTATTTT	CASSSSGRSDTQYF
TRBJ2-5	TRBD1	TRBV27	TGTGCCAGCAGTTCCTCCGGGACAGCAGAGACCCAGTACTTC	CASSSSGTAETQYF
TRBJ1-1	TRBD1	TRBV27	TGTGCCAGCAGTTACAAGACAGGGGAGGACACTGAAGCTTTCTTT	CASSYKTGEDTEAFF
TRBJ1-5	TRBD1	TRBV28	TGTGCCAGCAGTTGGACAGGGGATCAGCCCCAGCATTTT	CASSWTGDQPQHF
TRBJ2-4	NA	TRBV5-6	TGTGCCAGCAGCTTCTACAAGGACATTCAGTACTTC	CASSFYKDIQYF
TRBJ2-3	NA	TRBV4-1	TGCGCCAGCAGCCAAGCCGAAGCGGCTACCACAGATACGCAGTATTTT	CASSQAEAATTDTQYF
TRBJ2-1	NA	TRBV28	TGTGCCAGCAGCTACCGACCGGGATATTCGGAGTTCTTC	CASSYRPGYSEFF
TRBJ2-5	TRBD2	TRBV9	TGTGCCAGCAGCGTAGAGGGACTAGGATCATGGGAGACCCAGTACTTC	CASSVEGLGSWETQYF
TRBJ1-1	NA	TRBV10-1	TGCGCCAGCAGTGAATCGACGGATCTGAACACTGAAGCTTTCTTT	CASSESTDLNTEAFF
TRBJ2-1	NA	TRBV27	TGTGCCAGCAGTCCCCCCAGTCCGAGCTCCTACAATGAGCAGTTCTTC	CASSPPSPSSYNEQFF
TRBJ2-1	NA	TRBV6-5	TGTGCCAGCAGTTACGCCCATGAGCAGTTCTTC	CASSYAHEQFF